Following are 32 T cell receptor beta chains from one sample sequenced in a study of vaccination effects on CD4 cells after COVID-19. ViraFEST expansion of antigen-specific CD4+ T cells with viral peptide pools preceded sequencing. Culture proceeded for about 11 days, and CD4+ T cells were then isolated. Having tested negative for nucleocapsid antibodies, the vaccine recipients showed no prior SARS-CoV-2 infection. Sequenced by immunoSEQ multiplex PCR; TCRdb stores in-frame clones only, minus some. The sample includes fewer than 30,000 clones, roughly 80% of them seen just once. Antigen specificity for these receptors is unknown. The sample here was CD4+ T cells from PBMCs cultured with HCoV-NL63 spike peptides, taken before COVID-19 vaccination. Receptor source: a human donor who received a COVID-19 vaccine.

The sample holds one count of this clone. The chain is built from TRBV6-5 and TRBJ2-7; weak D call: TRBD2 (6 bases). This CDR3 comprises 15 residues. The V gene's germline CDR1 is MNHEY and CDR2 SVGAGI. The ends were cut back, 2 bases at V and 0 bases at J, with 11 bases in the middle. The CDR3 is CASSYGRDRSYEQYF. The DNA of the CDR3 is TGTGCCAGCAGTTACGGGCGGGATCGCTCCTACGAGCAGTACTTC.

The V and J genes are TRBV12-5 and TRBJ2-2, with 9 bases aligning to TRBD2. Unmatched junction bases numbered 4, after V lost 2 bases and J lost 3 bases. Germline values: CDR1 LGHNT, CDR2 FRNRAP. CDR3 length: 16 amino acids. The CDR3 loop is CASGLSREGYTGELFF. CDR3 coding DNA: TGTGCTAGTGGTTTGTCGCGGGAGGGCTACACCGGGGAGCTGTTTTTT.

The gene calls are TRBV10-2 and TRBJ1-4; 8 bases agree with TRBD1. Germline trimming cut 4 bases from V and 7 bases from J; bases unmatched to any gene: 8. Per germline, CDR1 WSHSY and CDR2 SAAADI. The CDR3 has 15 amino acids. Written as DNA, the CDR3 is TGCGCCAGCAGTGTTTCTGGACAGGGACTTGAAAAACTGTTTTTT. Its translation is CASSVSGQGLEKLFF.

The chain uses TRBV5-4 and TRBJ2-1; D may be TRBD1 or TRBD2 (6 bases each). Germline CDR1 is SGHNT and CDR2 is YYREEE (reference sequence). This CDR3 contains 16 residues. V was trimmed by 0 bases and J by 3 bases, leaving 13 bases between them. CDR3 protein: CASSLGGALGYNEQFF. The CDR3 coding sequence is TGTGCCAGCAGCTTGGGGGGGGCCCTAGGCTACAATGAGCAGTTCTTC.

The chain employs TRBV5-6 and TRBJ2-7; TRBD1 or TRBD2 may be the D gene (5 bases each). The CDR3 has 16 amino acids. The germline CDR1 and CDR2 sequences are SGHDT and YYEEEE. Deletions cut 2 bases from V and 0 bases from J, with 15 bases between. CDR3 sequence (DNA): TGTGCCAGCAGCTTTTCCGGGTGGGGGAGCTCCTACGAGCAGTACTTC. Its translation is CASSFSGWGSSYEQYF.

This clone was seen a handful of times. V gene TRBV18 combines with J gene TRBJ2-5; 11 bases line up with TRBD2. The CDR3 length is 15 residues. Looked up from germline, CDR1 is KGHSH and CDR2 is LQKENI. V dropped 0 bases and J dropped 3; count of bases not matched to a gene: 0. CDR3 protein: CASSPPGLAEETQYF. CDR3 bases: TGTGCCAGCTCACCACCGGGACTAGCGGAAGAGACCCAGTACTTC.

This clone was counted only a few times. The chain is built from TRBV6-5 and TRBJ1-6, with TRBD1 identical over 9 bases. J lost 8 bases, V lost 2 bases, and 4 bases had no gene match. Germline V CDR1 and CDR2: MNHEY, SVGAGI. The CDR3 is made up of 15 amino acids. CDR3 amino acids: CASSYTGTGHSPLHF. In DNA, the CDR3 is TGTGCCAGCAGTTACACCGGGACAGGGCATTCACCCCTCCACTTT.

The rearrangement uses TRBV11-1 and TRBJ2-1, with D possibly matching TRBD2 (5 bases). This CDR3 has 14 residues. Deletions cut 1 base from V and 8 bases from J, with 12 bases between. Germline-derived CDR1 and CDR2 are SGHAT and FQDESV (reference sequence). The CDR3 here is CASSLGWAGDEQFF. The CDR3 DNA reads TGTGCCAGCAGCTTAGGTTGGGCGGGTGATGAGCAGTTCTTC.

The chain combines TRBV6-2 or TRBV6-3 with TRBJ2-7, with 8 bases matching TRBD2. This CDR3 contains 16 residues. The ends lost 5 bases at V and 1 base at J; junction bases unmatched: 10. Germline V gene data show CDR1 as MNHEY and CDR2 as SVGEGT. The CDR3 DNA reads TGTGCCAGCAGTCCCGCTGGACGGGAGGGGTCCTACGAGCAGTACTTC. Amino acid sequence: CASSPAGREGSYEQYF.

The chain uses TRBV2 and TRBJ2-7; maybe TRBD2 (7 bases). V lost 5 bases and J 2 bases, leaving 10 bases between the germline ends. Germline values: CDR1 SNHLY, CDR2 FYNNEI. CDR3 length: 13 residues. The CDR3 loop is CASSQGTTYEQYF. DNA for the CDR3: TGTGCCAGCAGTCAGGGGACTACCTACGAGCAGTACTTC.

This clone was recorded only once. The chain joins TRBV19 to TRBJ1-5; tentative D call: TRBD1 (6 bases). This CDR3 spans 17 amino acids. Per the germline V gene, CDR1 is LNHDA and CDR2 is SQIVND (reference sequence). The germline V and J ends were trimmed by 6 bases and 5 bases, with 23 bases remaining between them. The CDR3 DNA follows: TGTGCCAGTAGAGCAGAATACTTCGGACAGCACCATCAGCCCCAGCATTTT. This codes for CASRAEYFGQHHQPQHF.

This chain joins TRBV11-3 and TRBJ2-2; no firm D call. V was cut by 1 base and J by 1 base, with 7 bases left in between. Germline CDR1 reads SGHNT; CDR2 reads YENEEA. The length of the CDR3 is 15 residues. CDR3 nucleotide sequence: TGTGCCAGCAGCTTAGGGCCGGGGAACACCGGGGAGCTGTTTTTT. Its translation: CASSLGPGNTGELFF.

The rearrangement joins TRBV6-6 to TRBJ2-5; D is possibly TRBD2 (7 bases). CDR1 is MNHNY and CDR2 is SVGAGI in the germline V gene (reference sequence). Deletions cut 8 bases from V and 1 base from J, with 11 bases between. CDR3 length: 13 amino acids. The CDR3 is CASGGGLQETQYF. The DNA for the CDR3 is TGTGCCAGCGGCGGGGGCCTCCAAGAGACCCAGTACTTC.

A few counts support this clone. V usage is TRBV10-2 and J usage is TRBJ2-3; the D is unclear. V was clipped by 3 bases and J by 4 bases, with 5 bases between them. Germline CDR1 and CDR2: WSHSY and SAAADI. CDR3 length: 12 amino acids. The CDR3 sequence: CASSDPADTQYF. The DNA for the CDR3 is TGCGCCAGCAGTGATCCCGCAGATACGCAGTATTTT.

The chain is built from TRBV6-4 and TRBJ1-5; D not resolved. The V and J ends lost 7 bases and 7 bases respectively, with 5 bases between them. CDR1 is MRHNA and CDR2 is SNTAGT in the germline V gene. The CDR3 has 10 residues. The CDR3 region is CASKRQPQHF. The CDR3 nucleotides read TGTGCCAGCAAGAGACAGCCCCAGCATTTT.

The gene calls are TRBV7-2 and TRBJ2-4; unclear D gene. Trimming pared 2 bases from V and 6 bases from J, leaving 8 bases between. Per the germline V gene, CDR1 is SGHTA and CDR2 is FQGNSA. The CDR3 consists of 13 residues. The CDR3 nucleotides are TGTGCCAGCAGCTTAAGGGTCGTAAACATTCAGTACTTC. It codes for CASSLRVVNIQYF.

The chain is built from TRBV5-4 and TRBJ2-3, with unresolved D. This CDR3 is 16 amino acids long. Germline V lookup: CDR1 SGHNT, CDR2 YYREEE (reference sequence). The ends were cut back, 0 bases at V and 0 bases at J, with 11 bases in the middle. DNA for the CDR3: TGTGCCAGCAGCTTGGTAGGGCAGGCCAGCACAGATACGCAGTATTTT. Its protein product is CASSLVGQASTDTQYF.

The chain joins TRBV6-1 to TRBJ2-3; D may be TRBD1 or TRBD2 (5 bases each). CDR1 and CDR2 (germline): MNHNS, SASEGT. The V and J ends lost 1 base and 12 bases respectively, with 11 bases between them. CDR3 length: 12 residues. The CDR3 bases are TGTGCCAGCAGTGAAGTGGGGGTAGGCCAGTATTTT. Protein: CASSEVGVGQYF.

V is TRBV7-9 and J is TRBJ1-6; TRBD1 agrees at 7 bases. Germline assignment: CDR1 SEHNR and CDR2 FQNEAQ (reference sequence). J gave up 7 bases and V 1 base, and 4 bases lay outside the gene matches. This CDR3 is built from 15 residues. CDR3 sequence (DNA): TGTGCCAGCAGCTTAGGACAGGGAGTAAATTCACCCCTCCACTTT. Translating it yields CASSLGQGVNSPLHF.

This clone was recorded once. The V and J genes are TRBV19 and TRBJ2-5; TRBD2 matches 12 bases. Unmatched junction bases numbered 9, after V lost 6 bases and J lost 4 bases. This CDR3 has 16 residues. Germline values: CDR1 LNHDA, CDR2 SQIVND (reference sequence). The CDR3 coding sequence is TGTGCCAGTAGATCTCGACTAGCGGGAGACGCAGAGACCCAGTACTTC. Encoded protein: CASRSRLAGDAETQYF.

This clone occurred a few times. The chain links TRBV12-3 or TRBV12-4 to TRBJ2-3; no firm D call. The CDR3 is 12 residues long. The V end was cut by 2 bases, the J end by 2 bases, with 2 bases between. For the CDR3, the DNA is TGTGCCAGCAGTTTAATCACAGATACGCAGTATTTT. It is translated as CASSLITDTQYF.

In regard to this clone: The junction shows a germline mismatch at one end, possibly a read error. This chain connects TRBV6-5 to TRBJ2-3; D perhaps matches TRBD1 (5 bases). Germline values: CDR1 MNHEY, CDR2 SVGAGI. The CDR3 consists of 15 residues. The CDR3 reads CASSYRLDGADTQYF. The CDR3 nucleotides are TGTGCCAGCAGTTACCGACTTGATGGGGCAGATACACAGTATTTT.

This chain uses TRBV27 with TRBJ1-2, with 7 bases aligning to TRBD1. Looked up from germline, CDR1 is MNHEY and CDR2 is SMNVEV (reference sequence). V dropped 3 bases and J dropped 0; count of bases not matched to a gene: 4. This CDR3 region has 15 residues. The CDR3 spells CASSFADRANYGYTF. The CDR3 nucleotides are TGTGCCAGCAGTTTTGCAGACAGGGCTAACTATGGCTACACCTTC.

This clone was recorded a few times. The chain employs TRBV5-1 and TRBJ1-5, with 7 bases that match TRBD1. After removal of 3 bases from V and 3 bases from J, the junction contained 3 bases not matched to a gene. The germline CDR1 and CDR2 sequences are SGHRS and YFSETQ. The CDR3 totals 14 residues. The CDR3 here is CASSSGQNNQPQHF. The CDR3 DNA sequence: TGCGCCAGCAGCTCGGGACAGAACAATCAGCCCCAGCATTTT.

The J gene is TRBJ2-5, the V gene TRBV7-9; the D gene is possibly TRBD1 (7 bases). CDR3 length: 15 residues. In germline, CDR1 is SEHNR, CDR2 FQNEAQ (reference sequence). V lost 4 bases and J lost 4, with 16 bases in between. CDR3 amino acids: CASSSTAQGGETQYF. DNA for the CDR3: TGTGCCAGCAGCTCGACGGCCCAGGGGGGAGAGACCCAGTACTTC.

This chain joins TRBV27 and TRBJ2-5, with a possible D match to TRBD1 (5 bases). Deletions cut 5 bases from V and 5 bases from J, with 15 bases between. There are 14 residues in the CDR3. Germline V gene sequence: CDR1 MNHEY, CDR2 SMNVEV (reference sequence). The CDR3, as DNA: TGTGCCAGCAGTGCACAGGTGGCCTGGGAGACCCAGTACTTC. It translates to CASSAQVAWETQYF.

The chain is built from TRBV6-6 and TRBJ2-7, with D unclear. Germline loops: CDR1 MNHNY, CDR2 SVGAGI (reference sequence). Trimming took 0 bases from V and 7 from J, leaving 7 bases between them. CDR3 length equals 12 residues. The CDR3 protein is CASSYSSREQYF. Written as DNA, the CDR3 is TGTGCCAGCAGTTACTCATCCCGGGAGCAGTACTTC.

This chain joins TRBV5-1 and TRBJ2-7; tentative D call: TRBD2 (5 bases). Germline V lookup: CDR1 SGHRS, CDR2 YFSETQ. Trimming left V 4 bases short and J 0 bases short, with 11 bases between. This CDR3 comprises 14 residues. CDR3 DNA: TGCGCCAGCAGCCAACCTACTAGCTCCTACGAGCAGTACTTC. Its translation: CASSQPTSSYEQYF.

The chain couples TRBV18 to TRBJ1-2; D uncertain. The germline V and J ends were trimmed by 0 bases and 0 bases, with 11 bases remaining between them. Per the germline V gene, CDR1 is KGHSH and CDR2 is LQKENI. The CDR3 runs to 16 residues. For the CDR3, the DNA is TGTGCCAGCTCACCACCGTCGGCGAGAGCTAACTATGGCTACACCTTC. It encodes CASSPPSARANYGYTF.

The V and J genes are TRBV19 and TRBJ1-2, with TRBD1 matching over 8 bases. V trimming: 5 bases; J trimming: 4 bases; junction bases outside the gene matches: 3. The CDR3 has 13 residues. Germline CDR1 is LNHDA and CDR2 is SQIVND (reference sequence). The CDR3, as DNA: TGTGCCAGTAGTCGGACAGGGTTCTATGGCTACACCTTC. As protein: CASSRTGFYGYTF.

The chain links TRBV5-4 to TRBJ2-5; weak D call: TRBD2 (7 bases). Germline loops: CDR1 SGHNT, CDR2 YYREEE (reference sequence). The V gene lost 1 base and the J gene lost 2 bases, with 9 bases spanning the gap. This CDR3 contains 14 residues. In DNA form, the CDR3 reads TGTGCCAGCAGCTTGCGGGGGGCTCAAGAGACCCAGTACTTC. Its protein product is CASSLRGAQETQYF.

The rearrangement joins TRBV1 to TRBJ2-2; TRBD1, the table's D call, lacks a check against the DNA. TRBV1 is a documented pseudogene. The CDR3 loop spans 18 amino acids. In nucleotides, the CDR3 is TGCACCAGCAGCCAGCTTCAATTAATCAACAGGGACACCGGGGAGCTGTTTTTT. It is translated as CTSSQLQLINRDTGELFF.